These 26 T cell receptor beta chains came from one sample sequenced in a study of T cell changes during pregnancy in multiple sclerosis. The table came from immunoSEQ multiplex PCR; TCRdb's copy has only in-frame clones and leaves some out. The table records 55,000 to 65,000 clones, roughly nine tenths of them present only once. The sequences come from peripheral blood, collected in the first trimester of pregnancy. These TCRs come from a female donor in good health, enrolled as a control in a pregnancy study.

This chain connects TRBV27 to TRBJ2-7, with 11 nucleotides matching TRBD1. From germline, CDR1 is MNHEY and CDR2 SMNVEV (reference sequence). The CDR3 runs to 13 residues. Losses at the gene ends were 8 bases for V and 7 bases for J; bases not matched to a gene: 7. The CDR3 nucleotides read TGTGCCAGCGGTTCCGGGACAGGGGGGGAGCAGTACTTC. It is translated as CASGSGTGGEQYF.

J is TRBJ1-1 and V is TRBV7-2; D is possibly TRBD1 (6 bases). CDR3 length: 15 amino acids. The V end lost 3 bases, the J end lost 0 bases, and 11 bases lay between the germline ends. Looked up from germline, CDR1 is SGHTA and CDR2 is FQGNSA. The DNA of the CDR3 is TGTGCCAGCAGCTTCTCCGGGGACATGAACACTGAAGCTTTCTTT. Amino acids: CASSFSGDMNTEAFF.

Only one count was recorded for this clone. The chain recombines TRBV9 with TRBJ1-2; TRBD1 matches 10 bases. The CDR3 consists of 15 residues. The germline gives CDR1 SGDLS, CDR2 YYNGEE. With 3 bases clipped from V and 6 bases from J, the junction kept 8 bases outside the gene matches. The CDR3 DNA reads TGTGCCAGCAGCGCAAAAACCGGGACAGGGGATGGCTACACCTTC. Translation gives CASSAKTGTGDGYTF.

The genes are TRBV15 and TRBJ1-4; D possibly corresponds to TRBD1 (5 bases). Germline loops: CDR1 LNHNV, CDR2 YYDKDF (reference sequence). The V and J ends lost 1 base and 8 bases respectively, with 8 bases between them. CDR3 length: 13 amino acids. For the CDR3, the DNA is TGTGCCACCAGCAGAGTCAGGGAAGAAAAACTGTTTTTT. The encoded protein is CATSRVREEKLFF.

The rearrangement links TRBV4-2 to TRBJ2-7; 10 bases fit TRBD2. Looked up from germline, CDR1 is LGHNA and CDR2 is YNFKEQ. The V gene end was trimmed by 3 bases and the J gene end by 3 bases; junction bases not matched to a gene: 5. CDR3 length: 15 amino acids. In DNA, the CDR3 is TGTGCCAGCAGCCAGCTAGCGGGAGATCGCTACGAGCAGTACTTC. It translates to CASSQLAGDRYEQYF.

The chain is built from TRBV19 and TRBJ1-5; unclear D gene. The V and J ends lost 3 bases and 2 bases respectively, with 2 bases between them. Germline CDR1 LNHDA, CDR2 SQIVND (reference sequence). The CDR3 contains 12 residues. In DNA, the CDR3 is TGTGCCAGTAGTATCGGCAATCAGCCCCAGCATTTT. The encoded protein is CASSIGNQPQHF. Drawing the rest from reference TRBV19 and TRBJ1-5, the complete variable domain is DGGITQSPKYLFRKEGQNVTLSCEQNLNHDAMYWYRQDPGQGLRLIYYSQIVNDFQKGDIAEGYSVSREKKESFPLTVTSAQKNPTAFYLCASSIGNQPQHFGDGTRLSIL.

This clone appeared once. The CDR3 loop is CAISGQGTSSGNTIYF. CDR3 coding DNA: TGTGCCATCAGTGGTCAGGGGACGAGCTCTGGAAACACCATATATTTT. The V and J genes are TRBV10-3 and TRBJ1-3; possibly TRBD1 for D (6 bases). CDR3 length: 16 amino acids. With 4 bases removed from V and 0 bases from J, the gap between germline ends came to 13 bases. CDR1 ENHRY and CDR2 SYGVKD come from the germline V gene.

There are a few counts of this clone. The chain uses TRBV18 and TRBJ1-1; 9 positions agree with TRBD1. Germline V CDR1 and CDR2: KGHSH, LQKENI. Trimming at V came to 5 bases and at J to 0 bases, leaving 7 bases not matched to a gene. The CDR3 spans 16 residues. The CDR3, as DNA: TGTGCCAGCTCAAGTAGGACAGGGGTCATGAACACTGAAGCTTTCTTT. Its translation is CASSSRTGVMNTEAFF. The full variable domain, rest sourced from reference TRBV18 and TRBJ1-1, is NAGVMQNPRHLVRRRGQEARLRCSPMKGHSHVYWYRQLPEEGLKFMVYLQKENIIDESGMPKERFSAEFPKEGPSILRIQQVVRGDSAAYFCASSSRTGVMNTEAFFGQGTRLTVV.

This chain links TRBV30 with TRBJ2-5; D is unclear. Germline V gene sequence: CDR1 GTSNPN, CDR2 SVGIG (reference sequence). This CDR3 comprises 13 residues. The germline V and J ends were trimmed by 0 bases and 5 bases, with 10 bases remaining between them. This CDR3 is CAWSVRPRETQYF. As DNA, the CDR3 is TGTGCCTGGAGTGTACGTCCCCGGGAGACCCAGTACTTC.

CDR3 nucleotides: TGTGCCAGCATTCCACGCAGGGGGCCGCGGTATGGCTACACCTTC. It codes for CASIPRRGPRYGYTF. The chain uses TRBV7-8 and TRBJ1-2; the match to TRBD1 covers 8 bases. V trimming: 7 bases; J trimming: 5 bases; junction bases outside the gene matches: 12. CDR3 length: 15 residues. Looked up from germline, CDR1 is SGHVS and CDR2 is FQNEAQ.

The gene calls are TRBV15 and TRBJ1-3, with D perhaps matching TRBD1 (5 bases). This CDR3 region has 15 residues. V gave up 0 bases and J gave up 2 bases, with 8 bases separating them. The germline V gene has CDR1 LNHNV and CDR2 YYDKDF (reference sequence). The CDR3 DNA follows: TGTGCCACCAGCAGAGATCCAGGGCCTGGAAACACCATATATTTT. It translates to CATSRDPGPGNTIYF. The full variable domain, in which reference TRBV15 and TRBJ1-3 provide the parts outside the CDR3, is DAMVIQNPRYQVTQFGKPVTLSCSQTLNHNVMYWYQQKSSQAPKLLFHYYDKDFNNEADTPDNFQSRRPNTSFCFLDIRSPGLGDTAMYLCATSRDPGPGNTIYFGEGSWLTVV.

J is TRBJ1-5 and V is TRBV2; 7 bases line up with TRBD1. The germline V gene encodes CDR1 SNHLY and CDR2 FYNNEI. V gave up 4 bases and J gave up 7 bases; unmatched junction bases: 7. The CDR3 is 14 amino acids. The CDR3 DNA reads as TGTGCCAGCAGTGCGACAGGGTTGAGCCAGCCCCAGCATTTT. The encoded protein is CASSATGLSQPQHF.

V and J are TRBV4-1 and TRBJ2-7; D is unresolved. Germline CDR1 and CDR2: MGHRA and YSYEKL. V shed 0 bases and J shed 2 bases, with 8 bases lying between them. There are 14 residues in the CDR3. CDR3 bases: TGCGCCAGCAGCCAAGATCCATTCACCTACGAGCAGTACTTC. This translates into CASSQDPFTYEQYF.

The rearrangement joins TRBV5-5 to TRBJ2-5; 8 nucleotides align to TRBD2. V trimming: 4 bases; J trimming: 6 bases; junction bases outside the gene matches: 17. CDR3 length equals 17 residues. The germline CDR1 and CDR2 sequences are SGHKS and YYEKEE (reference sequence). Here the CDR3 reads CASSPRGETMGGKTQYF. The CDR3 DNA reads as TGTGCCAGCAGCCCGCGGGGGGAGACAATGGGGGGTAAGACCCAGTACTTC.

This sequence joins TRBV4-3 and TRBJ2-3, with a tentative D call TRBD2 (6 bases). Germline values: CDR1 LGHNA, CDR2 YSLEER. Trimming shortened V by 4 bases and J by 10 bases, and 18 bases separated the two germline ends. This CDR3 is built from 14 residues. Written as DNA, the CDR3 is TGCGCCAGCAGCCCGGGACTCGATGCGAGGGCGCAGTATTTT. It encodes CASSPGLDARAQYF.

In regard to this clone: The same CDR3 can be traced to other DNA sequences in this sample. V gene TRBV18 combines with J gene TRBJ2-3; 8 bases align to TRBD2. The CDR3 totals 15 residues. The V segment lost 5 bases and the J segment 0 bases; nucleotides outside the gene matches: 4. The V gene's germline CDR1 is KGHSH and CDR2 LQKENI. Here the CDR3 DNA reads TGTGCCAGCTCATCCAGCGGGGGTAGCACAGATACGCAGTATTTT. Translated, it gives CASSSSGGSTDTQYF.

The CDR3 DNA reads as TGTGCCAGTAGTATAAGCTCTACTTCTCCGGACACTGAAGCTTTCTTT. As protein: CASSISSTSPDTEAFF. The chain employs TRBV19 and TRBJ1-1; D gene unclear. The germline CDR1 and CDR2 sequences are LNHDA and SQIVND (reference sequence). The CDR3 sequence is 16 residues long. V lost 2 bases and J 3 bases, leaving 16 bases between the germline ends.

This clone was seen just once. The chain combines TRBV5-6 with TRBJ2-7; 10 nucleotides agree with TRBD1. The CDR3 extends over 14 amino acids. Losses at the gene ends were 0 bases for V and 4 bases for J; bases not matched to a gene: 1. CDR1 is SGHDT, CDR2 YYEEEE, per germline. CDR3 nucleotides: TGTGCCAGCAGCTTGGGGACAGGGGGGTACGAGCAGTACTTC. It is translated as CASSLGTGGYEQYF.

The CDR3 is CASSLEAGTGASPLHF. The CDR3 DNA reads as TGCGCCAGCAGCTTGGAAGCCGGGACAGGAGCCTCACCCCTCCACTTT. This sequence joins TRBV5-1 and TRBJ1-6, with 8 nucleotides matching TRBD1. J lost 10 bases, V lost 0 bases, and 9 bases had no gene match. The CDR3 is 16 residues long. Germline CDR1 is SGHRS and CDR2 is YFSETQ.

The chain joins TRBV15 to TRBJ2-5; tentative D call: TRBD2 (6 bases). The CDR3 length is 18 residues. The ends were cut back, 2 bases at V and 2 bases at J, with 21 bases in the middle. From germline, CDR1 is LNHNV and CDR2 YYDKDF (reference sequence). The DNA of the CDR3 is TGTGCCACCAGCAGACCCCCGGGACTTACTTTACGGCAAGAGACCCAGTACTTC. This codes for CATSRPPGLTLRQETQYF.

Here the CDR3 reads CASSLGRGYAETQYF. For the CDR3, the DNA is TGTGCCAGCAGCTTAGGCAGGGGGTACGCGGAGACCCAGTACTTC. J is TRBJ2-5 and V is TRBV5-6, with TRBD1 matching over 7 bases. The CDR3 is 15 residues long. From germline, CDR1 is SGHDT and CDR2 YYEEEE. V lost 2 bases to trimming and J lost 5 bases; unmatched junction nucleotides: 9.

J is TRBJ2-5 and V is TRBV28; TRBD1 aligns across 9 bases. CDR3 length: 13 residues. J gave up 5 bases and V 5 bases, and 3 bases lay outside the gene matches. CDR1 MDHEN and CDR2 SYDVKM come from the germline V gene. CDR3 protein: CASSNRGLETQYF. CDR3 in DNA: TGTGCCAGCAGTAACAGGGGGCTTGAGACCCAGTACTTC. Supplemented by reference TRBV28 and TRBJ2-5, the full variable domain reads DVKVTQSSRYLVKRTGEKVFLECVQDMDHENMFWYRQDPGLGLRLIYFSYDVKMKEKGDIPEGYSVSREKKERFSLILESASTNQTSMYLCASSNRGLETQYFGPGTRLLVL.

V is TRBV29-1 and J is TRBJ2-7; TRBD2 agrees at 7 bases. The CDR3 length is 14 residues. Per the germline V gene, CDR1 is SQVTM and CDR2 is ANQGSEA. With 4 bases clipped from V and 7 bases from J, the junction kept 13 bases outside the gene matches. The CDR3 bases are TGCAGCGTTGGGCGGGAGCCACTGTCGGGAGAGCAGTACTTC. This translates into CSVGREPLSGEQYF.

This clone has a single count. The gene calls are TRBV5-4 and TRBJ2-4, with 10 bases that match TRBD2. The CDR3 length is 16 residues. Germline CDR1 and CDR2: SGHNT and YYREEE (reference sequence). V was clipped by 4 bases and J by 3 bases; unmatched bases: 7. The CDR3 region has the DNA TGTGCCAGCAGCCTTCTAGCGGGAGTTGGCAAAAACATTCAGTACTTC. Encoded protein: CASSLLAGVGKNIQYF.

The V call is TRBV6-1, the J call TRBJ2-7, with 9 bases identical to TRBD1. V was pared by 6 bases and J by 2 bases, with 5 bases of the junction left unmatched. Germline loops: CDR1 MNHNS, CDR2 SASEGT. The CDR3 contains 14 residues. Here the CDR3 reads CASRLGQGPYEQYF. Written as DNA, the CDR3 is TGTGCCAGCAGGCTGGGACAGGGCCCCTACGAGCAGTACTTC.

The chain has TRBV18 and TRBJ2-2; D is perhaps TRBD2 (6 bases). In germline, CDR1 is KGHSH, CDR2 LQKENI. This CDR3 region has 16 residues. Trimming removed 5 bases at V and 0 bases at J, with 13 bases between. In nucleotides, the CDR3 is TGTGCCAGCTCATCAGTCGGGGGTTCGAACACCGGGGAGCTGTTTTTT. This gives the protein CASSSVGGSNTGELFF.